The subject of this entry is one T cell receptor (beta chain). Its antigen is unidentified. Other DNA sequences in this specimen translate into the identical CDR3. The repertoire was sequenced with immunoSEQ multiplex PCR; TCRdb's copy has only in-frame clones and lacks some. The table records millions of clones, roughly 94% of them present only once. The data originate from a study of shared clonotypes between healthy human individuals. CDR1 is SGDLS, CDR2 YYNGEE, per germline. V dropped 0 bases and J dropped 0 bases, with 7 bases sitting between them. CDR3 size: 15 residues. Points from the study as a whole: In the sorted subsets, rarefaction showed sequencing was incomplete despite large depth.

The V call is TRBV9, the J call TRBJ1-3, with D hard to call. This sequence originates from a man in his late teens or twenties in good health. Material for sequencing was naive CD4+ T cells sorted from blood. Regarding subset: CD45RA+ positively selected. Written as DNA, the CDR3 is TGTGCCAGCAGCGTAGAAGGGAACTCTGGAAACACCATATATTTT. Translated: CASSVEGNSGNTIYF.